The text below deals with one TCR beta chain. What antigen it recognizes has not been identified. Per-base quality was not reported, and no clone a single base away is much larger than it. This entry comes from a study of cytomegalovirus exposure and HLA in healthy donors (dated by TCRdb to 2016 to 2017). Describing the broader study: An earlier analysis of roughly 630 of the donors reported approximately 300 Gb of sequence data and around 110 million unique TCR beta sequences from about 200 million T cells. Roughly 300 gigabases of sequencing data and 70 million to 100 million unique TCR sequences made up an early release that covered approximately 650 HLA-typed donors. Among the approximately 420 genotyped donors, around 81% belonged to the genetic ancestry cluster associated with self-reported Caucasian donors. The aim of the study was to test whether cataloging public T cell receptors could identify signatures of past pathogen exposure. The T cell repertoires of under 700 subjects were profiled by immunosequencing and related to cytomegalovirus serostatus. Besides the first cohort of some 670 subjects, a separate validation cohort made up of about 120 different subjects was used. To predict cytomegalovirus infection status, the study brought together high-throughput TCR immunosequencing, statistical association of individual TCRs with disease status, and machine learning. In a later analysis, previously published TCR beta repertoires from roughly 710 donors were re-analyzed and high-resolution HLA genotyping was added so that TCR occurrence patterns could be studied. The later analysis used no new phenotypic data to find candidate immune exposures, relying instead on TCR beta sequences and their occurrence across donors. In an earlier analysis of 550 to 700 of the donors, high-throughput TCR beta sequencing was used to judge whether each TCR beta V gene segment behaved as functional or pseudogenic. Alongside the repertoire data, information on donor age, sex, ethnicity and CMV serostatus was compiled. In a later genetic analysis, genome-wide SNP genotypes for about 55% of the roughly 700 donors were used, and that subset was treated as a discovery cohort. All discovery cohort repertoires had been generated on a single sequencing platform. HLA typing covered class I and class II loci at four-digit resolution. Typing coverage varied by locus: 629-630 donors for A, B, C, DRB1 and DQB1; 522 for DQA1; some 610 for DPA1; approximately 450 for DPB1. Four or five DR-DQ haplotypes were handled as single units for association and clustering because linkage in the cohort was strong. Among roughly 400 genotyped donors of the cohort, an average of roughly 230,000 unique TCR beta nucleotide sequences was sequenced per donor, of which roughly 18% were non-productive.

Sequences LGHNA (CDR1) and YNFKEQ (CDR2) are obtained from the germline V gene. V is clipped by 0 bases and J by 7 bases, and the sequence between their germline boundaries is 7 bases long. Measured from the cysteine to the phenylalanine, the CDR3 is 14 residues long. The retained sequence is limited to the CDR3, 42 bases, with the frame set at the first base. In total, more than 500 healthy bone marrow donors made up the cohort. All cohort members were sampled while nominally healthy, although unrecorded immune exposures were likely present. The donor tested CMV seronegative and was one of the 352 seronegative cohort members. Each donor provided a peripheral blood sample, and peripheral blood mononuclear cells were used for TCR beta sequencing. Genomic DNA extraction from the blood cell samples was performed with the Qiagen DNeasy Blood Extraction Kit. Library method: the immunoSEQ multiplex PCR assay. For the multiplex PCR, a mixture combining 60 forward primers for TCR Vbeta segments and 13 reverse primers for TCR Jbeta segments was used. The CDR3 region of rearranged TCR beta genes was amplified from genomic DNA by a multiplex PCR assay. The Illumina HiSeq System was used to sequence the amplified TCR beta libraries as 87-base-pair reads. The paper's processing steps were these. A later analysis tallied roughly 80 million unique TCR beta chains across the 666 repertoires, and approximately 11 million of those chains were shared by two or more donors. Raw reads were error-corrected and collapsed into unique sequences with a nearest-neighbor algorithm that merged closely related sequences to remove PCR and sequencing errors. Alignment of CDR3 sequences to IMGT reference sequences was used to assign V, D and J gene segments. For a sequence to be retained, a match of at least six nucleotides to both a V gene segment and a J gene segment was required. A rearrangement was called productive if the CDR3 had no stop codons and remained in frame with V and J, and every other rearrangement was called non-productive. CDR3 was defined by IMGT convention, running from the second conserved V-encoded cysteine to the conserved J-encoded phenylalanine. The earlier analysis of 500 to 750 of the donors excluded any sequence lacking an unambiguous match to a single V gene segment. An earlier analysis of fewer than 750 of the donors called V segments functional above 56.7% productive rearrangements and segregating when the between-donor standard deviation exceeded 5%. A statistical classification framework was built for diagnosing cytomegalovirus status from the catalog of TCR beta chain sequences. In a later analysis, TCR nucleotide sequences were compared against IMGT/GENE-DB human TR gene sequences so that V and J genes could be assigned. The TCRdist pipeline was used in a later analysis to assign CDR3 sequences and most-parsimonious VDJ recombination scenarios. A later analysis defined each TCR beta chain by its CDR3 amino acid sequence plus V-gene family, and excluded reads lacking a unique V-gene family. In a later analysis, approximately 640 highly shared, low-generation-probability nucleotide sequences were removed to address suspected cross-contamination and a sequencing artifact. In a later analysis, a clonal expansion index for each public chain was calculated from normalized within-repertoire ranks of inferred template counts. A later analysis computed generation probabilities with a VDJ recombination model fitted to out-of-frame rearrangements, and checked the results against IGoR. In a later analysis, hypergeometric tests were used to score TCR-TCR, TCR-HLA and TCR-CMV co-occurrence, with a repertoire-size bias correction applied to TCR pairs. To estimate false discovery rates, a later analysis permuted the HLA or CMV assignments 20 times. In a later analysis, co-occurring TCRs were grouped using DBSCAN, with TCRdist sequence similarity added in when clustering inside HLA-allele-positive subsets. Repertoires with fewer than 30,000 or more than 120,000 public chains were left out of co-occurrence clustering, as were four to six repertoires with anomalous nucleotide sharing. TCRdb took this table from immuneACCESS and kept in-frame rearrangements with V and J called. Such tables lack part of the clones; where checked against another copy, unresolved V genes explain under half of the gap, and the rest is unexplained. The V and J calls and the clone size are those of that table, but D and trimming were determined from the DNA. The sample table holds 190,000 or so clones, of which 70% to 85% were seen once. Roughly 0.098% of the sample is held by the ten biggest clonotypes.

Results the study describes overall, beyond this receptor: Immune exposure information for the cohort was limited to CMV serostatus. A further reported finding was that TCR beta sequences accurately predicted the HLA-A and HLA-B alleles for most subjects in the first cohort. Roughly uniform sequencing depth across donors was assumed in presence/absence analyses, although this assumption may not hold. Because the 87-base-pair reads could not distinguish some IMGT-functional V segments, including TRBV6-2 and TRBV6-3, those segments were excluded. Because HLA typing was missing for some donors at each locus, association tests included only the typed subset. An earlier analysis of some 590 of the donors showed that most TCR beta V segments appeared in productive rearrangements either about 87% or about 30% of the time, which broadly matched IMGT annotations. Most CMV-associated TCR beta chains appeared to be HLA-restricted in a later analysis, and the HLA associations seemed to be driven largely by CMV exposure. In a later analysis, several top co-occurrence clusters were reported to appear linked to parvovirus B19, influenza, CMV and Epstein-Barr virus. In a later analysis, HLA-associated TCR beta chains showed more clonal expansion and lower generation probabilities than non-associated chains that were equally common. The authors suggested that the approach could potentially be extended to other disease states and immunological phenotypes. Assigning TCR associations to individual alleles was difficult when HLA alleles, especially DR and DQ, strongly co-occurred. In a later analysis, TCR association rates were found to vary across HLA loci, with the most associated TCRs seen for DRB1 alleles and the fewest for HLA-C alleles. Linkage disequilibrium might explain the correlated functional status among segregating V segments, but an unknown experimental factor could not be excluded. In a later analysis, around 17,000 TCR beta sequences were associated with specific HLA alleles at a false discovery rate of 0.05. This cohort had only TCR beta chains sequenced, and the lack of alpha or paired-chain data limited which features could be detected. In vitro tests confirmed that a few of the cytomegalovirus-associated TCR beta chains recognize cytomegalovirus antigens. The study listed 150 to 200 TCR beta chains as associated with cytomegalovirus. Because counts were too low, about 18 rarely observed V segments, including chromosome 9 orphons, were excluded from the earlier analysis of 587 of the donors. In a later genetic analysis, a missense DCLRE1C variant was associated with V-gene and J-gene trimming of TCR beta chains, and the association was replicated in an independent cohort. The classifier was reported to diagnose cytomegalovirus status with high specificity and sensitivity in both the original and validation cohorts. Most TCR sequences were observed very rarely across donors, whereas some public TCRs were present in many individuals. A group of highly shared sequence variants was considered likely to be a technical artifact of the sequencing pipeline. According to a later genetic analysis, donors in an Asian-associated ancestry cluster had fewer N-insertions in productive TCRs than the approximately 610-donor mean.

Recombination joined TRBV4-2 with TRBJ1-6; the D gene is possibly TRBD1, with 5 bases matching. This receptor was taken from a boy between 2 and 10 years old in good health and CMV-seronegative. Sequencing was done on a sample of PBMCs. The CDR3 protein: CASSQEQENSPLHF. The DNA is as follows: TGTGCCAGCAGCCAAGAACAGGAGAATTCACCCCTCCACTTT.